This T cell receptor beta chain originates from a study of cytomegalovirus exposure and HLA in healthy donors. Germline loops: CDR1 MNHNS, CDR2 SASEGT. J was trimmed by 1 base and V by 7 bases; bases with no gene match: 4. This CDR3 comprises 14 residues. PCR was performed using 60 Vbeta and 13 Jbeta primers. Profiling relied on immunoSEQ multiplex PCR, and the TCRdb table lists in-frame clones only, not all of them. This sample has 100,000 to 150,000 clones, with roughly 78% found just once. The source of this sequence is a young man in good health and CMV-seropositive. The chain uses TRBV6-1 and TRBJ1-5, with 7 nucleotides matching TRBD1. Sequencing used PBMCs. DNA for the CDR3: TGTGCCAGCAAAACGGACAGGAGCAATCAGCCCCAGCATTTT. Amino acid sequence: CASKTDRSNQPQHF.